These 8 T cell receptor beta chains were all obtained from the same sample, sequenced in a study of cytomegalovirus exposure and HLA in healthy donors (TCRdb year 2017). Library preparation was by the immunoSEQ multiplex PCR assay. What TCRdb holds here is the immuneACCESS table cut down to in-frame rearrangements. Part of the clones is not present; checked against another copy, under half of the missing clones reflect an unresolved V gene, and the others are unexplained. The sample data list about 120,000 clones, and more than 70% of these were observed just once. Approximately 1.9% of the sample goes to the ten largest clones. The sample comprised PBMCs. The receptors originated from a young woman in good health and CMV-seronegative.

The CDR3 nucleotides are TGCGCCAGCAGCCATCCCAGTGAAAAACTGTTTTTT. This translates into CASSHPSEKLFF. V is TRBV4-3 and J is TRBJ1-4; unclear D gene. Germline assignment: CDR1 LGHNA and CDR2 YSLEER. CDR3 length: 12 amino acids. The germline V and J ends were trimmed by 3 bases and 7 bases, with 6 bases remaining between them.

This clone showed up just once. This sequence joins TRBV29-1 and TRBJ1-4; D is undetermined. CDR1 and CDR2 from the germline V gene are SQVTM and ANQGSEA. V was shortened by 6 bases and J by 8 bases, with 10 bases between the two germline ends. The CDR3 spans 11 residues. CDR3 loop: CSVPAGEKLFF. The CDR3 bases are TGCAGCGTCCCGGCCGGGGAAAAACTGTTTTTT.

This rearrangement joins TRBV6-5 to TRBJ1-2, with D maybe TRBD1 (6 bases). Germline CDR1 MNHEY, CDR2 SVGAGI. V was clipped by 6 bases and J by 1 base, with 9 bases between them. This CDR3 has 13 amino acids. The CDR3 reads CASSRTVNYGYTF. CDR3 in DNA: TGTGCCAGCAGCCGGACAGTTAACTATGGCTACACCTTC.

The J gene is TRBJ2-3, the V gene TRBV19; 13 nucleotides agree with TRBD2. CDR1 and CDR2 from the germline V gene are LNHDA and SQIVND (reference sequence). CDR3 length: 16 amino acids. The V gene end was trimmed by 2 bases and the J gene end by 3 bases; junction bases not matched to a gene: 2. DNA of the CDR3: TGTGCCAGTAGTATACGACTAGCGGGAGGAACAGATACGCAGTATTTT. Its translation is CASSIRLAGGTDTQYF.

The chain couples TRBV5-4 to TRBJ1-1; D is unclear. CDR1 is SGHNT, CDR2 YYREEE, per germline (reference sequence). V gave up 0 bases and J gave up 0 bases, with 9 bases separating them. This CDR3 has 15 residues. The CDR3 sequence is CASSLVRGMNTEAFF. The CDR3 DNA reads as TGTGCCAGCAGCTTGGTACGGGGAATGAACACTGAAGCTTTCTTT.

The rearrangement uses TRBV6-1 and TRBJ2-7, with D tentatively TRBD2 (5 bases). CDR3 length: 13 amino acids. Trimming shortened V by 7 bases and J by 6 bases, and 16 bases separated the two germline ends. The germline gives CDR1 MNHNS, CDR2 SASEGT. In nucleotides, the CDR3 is TGTGCCAGCAACGAAGCGGAGGTTGGCGAGCAGTACTTC. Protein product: CASNEAEVGEQYF.

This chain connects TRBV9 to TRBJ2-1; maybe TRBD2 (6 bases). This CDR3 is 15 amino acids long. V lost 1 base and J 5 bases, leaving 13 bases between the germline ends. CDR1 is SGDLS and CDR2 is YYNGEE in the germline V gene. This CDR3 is CASSVTGVRNNEQFF. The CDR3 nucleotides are TGTGCCAGCAGCGTAACGGGAGTCAGGAACAATGAGCAGTTCTTC.

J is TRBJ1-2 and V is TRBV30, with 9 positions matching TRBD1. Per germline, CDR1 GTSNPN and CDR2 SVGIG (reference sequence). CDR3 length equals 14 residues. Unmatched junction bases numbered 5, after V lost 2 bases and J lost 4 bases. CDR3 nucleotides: TGTGCCTGGAGTCGGGACAGGGAACTCTATGGCTACACCTTC. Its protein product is CAWSRDRELYGYTF.